This TCR beta chain was identified in a study of blood T cell repertoires in COVID-19. As for the study in general: Material from acute and convalescent COVID-19 was sourced from the United States, Italy and Spain.

Participants, 18 to 89 years old, spanned around 25 US areas. Participants' reported clinical history set cohort assignment. As handled by the study authors: Nucleated cell counts were estimated from reference gene primer amplification. The method was immunoSEQ multiplex PCR; TCRdb's version includes in-frame clones alone and lacks a portion of them. V and J calls plus clone size are reproduced from that table; the DNA served to infer D and trimming. The profile shows approximately 260,000 clones, about 91% of them singletons. CDR3 length equals 14 residues. With 3 bases clipped from V and 4 bases from J, the junction kept 6 bases outside the gene matches. CDR1 MNHEY and CDR2 SMNVEV come from the germline V gene (reference sequence). This clone occurred once.

Sequencing was carried out using PBMCs or T cells enriched from blood (not recorded which). The origin of this receptor is a woman aged 40 to 55 with acute COVID-19. The chain joins TRBV27 to TRBJ2-7; 7 bases map to TRBD2. The CDR3 DNA is TGTGCCAGCAGTTTCGGTAGCGGGCTATACGAGCAGTACTTC. Its translation is CASSFGSGLYEQYF.